Sequencing of this T cell receptor (beta chain) was carried out in a study of T cell repertoires in cytomegalovirus infection. About this clonotype itself: The antigen is unknown.

TCRdb called the reads again in MiXCR, with one record for every CDR3 protein. The data show roughly 920,000 distinct CDR3 sequences, 31% seen once. V was pared by 2 bases and J by 3 bases, with 19 bases between. Germline V gene data show CDR1 as SEHNR and CDR2 as FQNEAQ (reference sequence). There are 17 residues in the CDR3. The clonotype comes from a human donor in good health (CMV status not recorded). Some clones in this sample may be carry-over from other donors' samples. Specimen: cultured CD8+ T cells from PBMCs, collected from culture after CMV antigen stimulation. The chain recombines TRBV7-9 with TRBJ1-2; the D gene is possibly TRBD1 (5 bases). CDR3 bases: TGTGCCAGCAGCTTATTAGGGGCGGAGTGGCAGGACTATGGCTACACCTTC. Protein product: CASSLLGAEWQDYGYTF.